This entry lists 32 T cell receptor beta chains sequenced from one sample in a study of draining lymph node invasion in breast cancer. Sorting for CD4+ CD45RA- CD25- cells yielded memory conventional CD4 T cells. TCRdb recomputed calls from the bulk RNA-seq reads with MiXCR, one row per CDR3 protein. This table has under 4,000 distinct CDR3 sequences, roughly 78% appearing once. What was sequenced was sorted memory CD4+ effector T cells from a lymph node. The receptors stem from a female donor with luminal breast cancer.

The CDR3 sequence is CSASPGQLTDTQYF. The CDR3 DNA reads as TGCAGTGCTAGCCCAGGGCAACTCACAGATACGCAGTATTTT. The chain employs TRBV20-1 and TRBJ2-3, with D perhaps TRBD1 (5 bases). Germline lookup yields CDR1 DFQATT and CDR2 SNEGSKA (reference sequence). Trimming cost V 3 bases and J 2 bases, with 12 bases left between them. This CDR3 spans 14 amino acids.

The chain links TRBV4-2 to TRBJ2-1; possibly TRBD1 for D (7 bases). CDR3 length equals 14 residues. The V end was cut by 4 bases, the J end by 7 bases, with 14 bases between. Germline V lookup: CDR1 LGHNA, CDR2 YNFKEQ. The CDR3, as DNA: TGTGCCAGCAGCCCACTACAGGGGAGGAATGAGCAGTTCTTC. Translating it yields CASSPLQGRNEQFF.

The chain recombines TRBV5-5 with TRBJ2-5; 7 nucleotides align to TRBD1. The V and J ends lost 0 bases and 4 bases, in that order; junction bases with no gene match: 6. The germline CDR1 and CDR2 sequences are SGHKS and YYEKEE (reference sequence). The CDR3 consists of 15 residues. CDR3 coding DNA: TGTGCCAGCAGCTTGGCAGGGGGTGGGGGAGAGACCCAGTACTTC. This translates into CASSLAGGGGETQYF.

The chain recombines TRBV5-1 with TRBJ2-7, with D possibly being TRBD1 or TRBD2 (6 bases each). Germline values: CDR1 SGHRS, CDR2 YFSETQ. The CDR3 runs to 14 residues. With 0 bases removed from V and 9 bases from J, the gap between germline ends came to 16 bases. This CDR3 reads CASSLDDGRGGQYF. For the CDR3, the DNA is TGCGCCAGCAGCTTGGACGATGGCAGGGGAGGGCAGTACTTC.

This clonotype was observed once. This chain joins TRBV5-4 and TRBJ2-5; 12 bases are a match to TRBD2. Germline V lookup: CDR1 SGHNT, CDR2 YYREEE (reference sequence). Trimming at V came to 3 bases and at J to 5 bases, leaving 5 bases not matched to a gene. CDR3 length: 15 residues. CDR3 DNA: TGTGCCAGCAGCTCAAGACTAGCGGGAGCTGAGACCCAGTACTTC. Protein product: CASSSRLAGAETQYF.

The chain employs TRBV3-1 and TRBJ2-1; 9 nucleotides agree with TRBD2. Germline assignment: CDR1 LGHDT and CDR2 YNNKEL (reference sequence). The V segment lost 1 base and the J segment 8 bases; nucleotides outside the gene matches: 6. This CDR3 is built from 15 residues. The CDR3 coding sequence is TGTGCCAGCAGCCAAGGGCTAGCGGGAATCTATGAGCAGTTCTTC. This encodes CASSQGLAGIYEQFF.

The chain employs TRBV14 and TRBJ1-1, with D unresolved. Per germline, CDR1 SGHDN and CDR2 FVKESK. The V and J ends lost 1 base and 8 bases respectively, with 14 bases between them. CDR3 size: 14 residues. The DNA for the CDR3 is TGTGCCAGCAGCCAAGCCAAGTATCTAGGGGAAGCTTTCTTT. Translating it yields CASSQAKYLGEAFF.

The chain has TRBV19 and TRBJ1-1, with D perhaps TRBD1 (5 bases). CDR1 and CDR2 from the germline V gene are LNHDA and SQIVND (reference sequence). The CDR3 is 13 amino acids. With 3 bases removed from V and 7 bases from J, the gap between germline ends came to 12 bases. CDR3 nucleotide sequence: TGTGCCAGTAGTATTACAGGAGGAGGTGAAGCTTTCTTT. Translating gives CASSITGGGEAFF.

Concerning this clonotype: Compared with germline, one end of the junction differs, possibly owing to a read error. The J gene is TRBJ1-1, the V gene TRBV7-7, with D maybe TRBD1 (6 bases). Germline V CDR1 and CDR2: SSHAT, FNYEAQ (reference sequence). The CDR3 is made up of 13 amino acids. The CDR3 protein is CASSSDRNTEAFF. CDR3 sequence (DNA): TGTGCTAGCAGCTCGGACAGGAACACTGAAGCTTTCTTT.

Note on this clonotype: The junction differs from germline at one of its ends, possibly a read error. CDR3 protein: CDISETRGSDNSPLHF. In DNA, the CDR3 is TGTGACATCAGTGAAACCAGGGGATCTGATAATTCACCCCTCCACTTT. V usage is TRBV10-3 and J usage is TRBJ1-6; a possible D gene is TRBD1 (6 bases). Looked up from germline, CDR1 is ENHRY and CDR2 is SYGVKD. The CDR3 contains 16 residues.

This clonotype has only one observation. The chain employs TRBV20-1 and TRBJ1-1, with D unclear. The CDR3 covers 13 residues. CDR1 is DFQATT, CDR2 SNEGSKA, per germline (reference sequence). The V gene lost 6 bases and the J gene lost 1 base, with 12 bases spanning the gap. The CDR3, as DNA: TGCAGTGCCGCCGATCTTAAGAACACTGAAGCTTTCTTT. It codes for CSAADLKNTEAFF.

Turning to this clonotype: The conserved closing phenylalanine or tryptophan is absent in this CDR3, likely reflecting a read error. The chain couples TRBV19 to TRBJ1-1, with TRBD1 identical over 10 bases. The V gene's germline CDR1 is LNHDA and CDR2 SQIVND (reference sequence). Trimming cost V 7 bases and J 9 bases; bases outside gene matches: 8. This CDR3 comprises 13 residues. The DNA of the CDR3 is TGTGCCAGTAAGGGGACAGGGGCCCCCAAAGCTTTCATT. Protein: CASKGTGAPKAFI.

The CDR3 spells CASSLGRALEQYF. The CDR3 DNA sequence: TGTGCCAGCAGCTTAGGACGCGCCCTGGAGCAGTACTTC. The chain recombines TRBV7-2 with TRBJ2-7; D is unclear. Germline assignment: CDR1 SGHTA and CDR2 FQGNSA. The V gene lost 1 base and the J gene lost 7 bases, with 11 bases spanning the gap. CDR3 length: 13 residues.

This rearrangement joins TRBV11-2 to TRBJ1-1; D is unclear. The CDR3 loop spans 13 amino acids. Per the germline V gene, CDR1 is SGHAT and CDR2 is FQNNGV. V was clipped by 7 bases and J by 4 bases, with 13 bases between them. The CDR3 DNA is TGTGCCAGCAAATTCGAAACGGGCACTGAAGCTTTCTTT. Protein product: CASKFETGTEAFF.

The chain has TRBV6-2 or TRBV6-3 and TRBJ1-5, with D uncertain. Germline CDR1 and CDR2: MNHEY and SVGEGT. The CDR3 has 13 residues. The ends were cut back, 3 bases at V and 2 bases at J, with 5 bases in the middle. DNA of the CDR3: TGTGCCAGCAGTTATGGCGGCAATCAGCCCCAGCATTTT. Protein: CASSYGGNQPQHF.

This clonotype has only a few counts. The chain couples TRBV24-1 to TRBJ2-2, with D tentatively TRBD1 or TRBD2 (6 bases each). This CDR3 has 17 amino acids. The ends were cut back, 1 base at V and 6 bases at J, with 17 bases in the middle. The germline V gene encodes CDR1 KGHDR and CDR2 SFDVKD. The CDR3 protein is CATSDFRGQPDAGELFF. Written as DNA, the CDR3 is TGTGCCACCAGTGATTTCCGGGGGCAGCCAGACGCCGGGGAGCTGTTTTTT.

This clonotype appeared a few times. V is TRBV19 and J is TRBJ1-2; D unclear. Trimming left V 0 bases short and J 2 bases short, with 10 bases between. The germline gives CDR1 LNHDA, CDR2 SQIVND (reference sequence). This CDR3 is 15 amino acids long. The CDR3 protein is CASSIEVDDNYGYTF. As DNA, the CDR3 is TGTGCCAGTAGTATAGAGGTGGATGACAACTATGGCTACACCTTC.

The chain has TRBV7-9 and TRBJ2-2; 9 positions agree with TRBD1. Per the germline V gene, CDR1 is SEHNR and CDR2 is FQNEAQ (reference sequence). After removal of 4 bases from V and 6 bases from J, the junction contained 3 bases not matched to a gene. The CDR3 sequence is 14 residues long. The DNA for the CDR3 is TGTGCCAGCAGCTCGGGACAGGGCGCCGGGGAGCTGTTTTTT. Encoded protein: CASSSGQGAGELFF.

The rearrangement uses TRBV3-1 and TRBJ1-2; maybe TRBD1 (5 bases). From germline, CDR1 is LGHDT and CDR2 YNNKEL (reference sequence). This CDR3 contains 14 residues. The V end lost 4 bases, the J end lost 5 bases, and 14 bases lay between the germline ends. Written as DNA, the CDR3 is TGTGCCAGCAGCCTAGCAACCGGGACTTATGGCTACACCTTC. Protein: CASSLATGTYGYTF.

V usage is TRBV28 and J usage is TRBJ1-2, with 7 nucleotides matching TRBD1. This CDR3 spans 13 amino acids. V gave up 7 bases and J gave up 7 bases; unmatched junction bases: 9. The germline CDR1 and CDR2 sequences are MDHEN and SYDVKM. The CDR3 region has the DNA TGTGCCAGCATTACAGGGGAGGACACTGGCTACACCTTC. Its protein product is CASITGEDTGYTF.

The chain is built from TRBV15 and TRBJ2-7; D uncertain. CDR1 and CDR2 (germline): LNHNV, YYDKDF (reference sequence). CDR3 length: 14 residues. V was cut by 3 bases and J by 0 bases, with 9 bases left in between. The CDR3 protein is CATSRLPGSYEQYF. The CDR3 bases are TGTGCCACCAGCAGGCTCCCAGGCTCCTACGAGCAGTACTTC. The whole variable domain, filled in from reference TRBV15 and TRBJ2-7, reads DAMVIQNPRYQVTQFGKPVTLSCSQTLNHNVMYWYQQKSSQAPKLLFHYYDKDFNNEADTPDNFQSRRPNTSFCFLDIRSPGLGDTAMYLCATSRLPGSYEQYFGPGTRLTVT.

This clonotype appeared once. The V call is TRBV5-4, the J call TRBJ1-3; D unresolved. Germline V gene lookup returns CDR1 SGHNT and CDR2 YYREEE (reference sequence). CDR3 length equals 13 residues. Trimming left V 0 bases short and J 7 bases short, with 8 bases between. The CDR3 region is CASSLDSLNTIYF. DNA of the CDR3: TGTGCCAGCAGCTTGGACTCTCTTAACACCATATATTTT.

Only one count was recorded for this clonotype. The chain couples TRBV20-1 to TRBJ1-5, with D perhaps matching TRBD1 (5 bases). The CDR3 is 14 residues long. Trimming took 5 bases from V and 0 from J, leaving 11 bases between them. CDR1 is DFQATT, CDR2 SNEGSKA, per germline (reference sequence). The CDR3 DNA is TGCAGTGCTTGGGGGATTGATAGCAATCAGCCCCAGCATTTT. Protein product: CSAWGIDSNQPQHF.

The chain has TRBV9 and TRBJ2-1, with D perhaps matching TRBD2 (6 bases). The length of the CDR3 is 16 residues. Germline values: CDR1 SGDLS, CDR2 YYNGEE. With 4 bases removed from V and 7 bases from J, the gap between germline ends came to 21 bases. The CDR3 nucleotides are TGTGCCAGCAGCCCGCCTACGCTCGGGGCGGGGAATGAGCAGTTCTTC. This codes for CASSPPTLGAGNEQFF. The full variable domain, rest sourced from reference TRBV9 and TRBJ2-1, is DSGVTQTPKHLITATGQRVTLRCSPRSGDLSVYWYQQSLDQGLQFLIQYYNGEERAKGNILERFSAQQFPDLHSELNLSSLELGDSALYFCASSPPTLGAGNEQFFGPGTRLTVL.

The CDR3 bases are TGTGCCAGCAGCCCACCCGGACAGGGTATTCAGCCCCAGCATTTT. Amino acid sequence: CASSPPGQGIQPQHF. This chain links TRBV28 with TRBJ1-5, with 8 bases identical to TRBD1. V was clipped by 6 bases and J by 6 bases; unmatched bases: 10. The CDR3 is 15 residues long. Germline V lookup: CDR1 MDHEN, CDR2 SYDVKM.

This clonotype was detected only once. CDR3 sequence: CASSFQRERQFF. CDR3 coding DNA: TGTGCCAGCAGTTTCCAGCGGGAGAGGCAGTTCTTC. This chain joins TRBV12-3 or TRBV12-4 and TRBJ2-1; 8 bases match TRBD2. The CDR3 spans 12 residues. Trimming took 3 bases from V and 12 from J; bases not matched to a gene: 4.

This clonotype was seen only a few times. The genes are TRBV9 and TRBJ1-2; TRBD1 matches 7 bases. The germline V gene has CDR1 SGDLS and CDR2 YYNGEE. The CDR3 has 13 residues. The ends lost 6 bases at V and 2 bases at J; junction bases unmatched: 4. The CDR3 reads CASKGQANYGYTF. The CDR3, as DNA: TGTGCCAGCAAAGGACAGGCAAACTATGGCTACACCTTC.

This chain joins TRBV20-1 and TRBJ2-2; 15 nucleotides line up with TRBD2. Unmatched junction bases numbered 2, after V lost 6 bases and J lost 6 bases. Germline CDR1 reads DFQATT; CDR2 reads SNEGSKA (reference sequence). This CDR3 comprises 14 residues. The DNA for the CDR3 is TGCAGTGCAAGGACTAGCGGGAGGGCCGGGGAGCTGTTTTTT. Residues: CSARTSGRAGELFF.

The genes are TRBV7-3 and TRBJ1-1; no definite D call. Germline values: CDR1 SGHTA, CDR2 FQGTGA. Trimming took 2 bases from V and 2 from J, leaving 6 bases between them. The CDR3 spans 13 residues. This CDR3 is CASSLDPNTEAFF. For the CDR3, the DNA is TGTGCCAGCAGCTTAGACCCTAACACTGAAGCTTTCTTT.

This chain uses TRBV9 with TRBJ2-1; D uncertain. Germline V gene sequence: CDR1 SGDLS, CDR2 YYNGEE. Trimming removed 0 bases at V and 5 bases at J, with 6 bases between. This CDR3 has 13 residues. The CDR3 sequence is CASSVDPHNEQFF. CDR3 bases: TGTGCCAGCAGCGTAGACCCCCACAATGAGCAGTTCTTC.

V gene TRBV5-1 combines with J gene TRBJ1-1; weak D call: TRBD1 (6 bases). Looked up from germline, CDR1 is SGHRS and CDR2 is YFSETQ. CDR3 length equals 14 residues. V dropped 2 bases and J dropped 5 bases, with 13 bases sitting between them. CDR3 DNA sequence: TGCGCCAGCAGCTTCGATGCACAGGGTACTGAAGCTTTCTTT. Protein: CASSFDAQGTEAFF.

The chain recombines TRBV6-6 with TRBJ2-4; 8 nucleotides agree with TRBD1. The V segment lost 6 bases and the J segment 6 bases; nucleotides outside the gene matches: 1. Germline CDR1 MNHNY, CDR2 SVGAGI (reference sequence). This CDR3 is 12 amino acids long. DNA for the CDR3: TGTGCCAGCAGCGGACAGGGAAACATTCAGTACTTC. Its protein product is CASSGQGNIQYF.